These 2 T cell receptor beta chains were sequenced from one sample in a study of T cells in Graves' hyperthyroidism and ophthalmopathy (dated by TCRdb to between 2018 and 2020). Libraries were built with multiplex PCR. Sequencing relied on an Illumina HiSeq 2000. TCR beta CDR3 regions were amplified from RNA transcripts. A first-round RT-PCR of the TCR CDR3 used the HTBI primer set with the Qiagen OneStep RT-PCR kit. TCRdb trimmed the raw reads at Q25, called clones with MiXCR and kept productive beta chains. One record per CDR3 amino acid sequence lists the most common genes and DNA. A total of over 500,000 distinct CDR3 sequences appear in this sample, approximately 16% of them only once. In total, the top ten clones hold approximately 30% of the sample. The source material was blood. The receptors come from a woman in her thirties with Graves' ophthalmopathy.

This clonotype was observed many times. The chain carries TRBV4-3 and TRBJ2-7; D remains ambiguous. Germline values: CDR1 LGHNA, CDR2 YSLEER. Trimming removed 0 bases at V and 0 bases at J, with 9 bases between. The CDR3 length is 15 residues. The CDR3 nucleotides are TGCGCCAGCAGCCAAGATCGCCAGCCCTCCTACGAGCAGTACTTC. Translated, it gives CASSQDRQPSYEQYF.

The V call is TRBV20-1, the J call TRBJ1-2, with a tentative D call TRBD1 (6 bases). The CDR3 loop spans 15 amino acids. Germline V CDR1 and CDR2: DFQATT, SNEGSKA (reference sequence). The V end lost 4 bases, the J end lost 4 bases, and 19 bases lay between the germline ends. CDR3 DNA sequence: TGCAGTGCTACCCGGGACACAAGTGCCTTCTATGGCTACACCTTC. Encoded protein: CSATRDTSAFYGYTF.